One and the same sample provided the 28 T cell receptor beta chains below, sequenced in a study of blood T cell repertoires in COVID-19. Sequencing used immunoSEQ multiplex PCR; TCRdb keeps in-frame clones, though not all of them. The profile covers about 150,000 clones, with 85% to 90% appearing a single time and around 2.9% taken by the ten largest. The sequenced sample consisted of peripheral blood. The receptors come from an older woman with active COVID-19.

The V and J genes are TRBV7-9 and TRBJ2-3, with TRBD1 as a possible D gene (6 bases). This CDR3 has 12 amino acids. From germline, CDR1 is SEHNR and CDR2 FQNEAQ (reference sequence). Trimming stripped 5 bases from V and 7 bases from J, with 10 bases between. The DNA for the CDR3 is TGTGCCAGCAGCACGGACAGCTATACGCAGTATTTT. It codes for CASSTDSYTQYF.

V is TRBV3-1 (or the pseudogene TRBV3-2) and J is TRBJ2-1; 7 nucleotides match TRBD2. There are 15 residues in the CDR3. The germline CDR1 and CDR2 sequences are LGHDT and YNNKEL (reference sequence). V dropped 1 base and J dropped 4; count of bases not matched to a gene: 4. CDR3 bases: TGTGCCAGCAGCCAAGCGGGAGGCAATTACAATGAGCAGTTCTTC. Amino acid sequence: CASSQAGGNYNEQFF.

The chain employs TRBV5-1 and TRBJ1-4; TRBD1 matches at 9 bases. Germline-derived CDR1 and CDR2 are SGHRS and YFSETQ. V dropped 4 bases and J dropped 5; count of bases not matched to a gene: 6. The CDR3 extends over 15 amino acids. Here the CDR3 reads CASSLAGTGNEKLFF. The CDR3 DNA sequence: TGCGCCAGCAGCCTGGCCGGGACAGGGAATGAAAAACTGTTTTTT.

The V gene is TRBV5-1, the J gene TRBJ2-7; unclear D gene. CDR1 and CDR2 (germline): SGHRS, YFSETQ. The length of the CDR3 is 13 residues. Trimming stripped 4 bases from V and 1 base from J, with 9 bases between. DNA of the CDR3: TGCGCCAGCAGCCCAGGTCTTTCCTACGAGCAGTACTTC. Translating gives CASSPGLSYEQYF.

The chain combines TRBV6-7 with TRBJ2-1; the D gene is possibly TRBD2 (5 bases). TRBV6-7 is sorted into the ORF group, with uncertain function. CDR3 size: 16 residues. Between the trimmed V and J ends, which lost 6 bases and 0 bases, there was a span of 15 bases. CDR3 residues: CASSSRTFYSYNEQFF. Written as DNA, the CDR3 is TGTGCCAGCAGCTCTCGGACTTTTTACTCCTACAATGAGCAGTTCTTC.

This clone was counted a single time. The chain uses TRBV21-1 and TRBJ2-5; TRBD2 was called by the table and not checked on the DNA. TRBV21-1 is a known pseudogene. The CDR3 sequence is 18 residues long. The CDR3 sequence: CASSSDGPLEVNPETQYF. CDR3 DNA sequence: TGTGCCAGCAGCTCTGACGGGCCACTAGAGGTGAACCCAGAGACCCAGTACTTC.

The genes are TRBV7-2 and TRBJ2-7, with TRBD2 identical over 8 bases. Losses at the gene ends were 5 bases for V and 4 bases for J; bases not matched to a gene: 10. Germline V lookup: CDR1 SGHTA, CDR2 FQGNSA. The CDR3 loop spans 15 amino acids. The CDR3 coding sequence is TGTGCCAGCAGCCAAGCGGGACTAGGAGGATACGAGCAGTACTTC. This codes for CASSQAGLGGYEQYF. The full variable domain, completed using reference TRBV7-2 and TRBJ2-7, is GAGVSQSPSNKVTEKGKDVELRCDPISGHTALYWYRQSLGQGLEFLIYFQGNSAPDKSGLPSDRFSAERTGGSVSTLTIQRTQQEDSAVYLCASSQAGLGGYEQYFGPGTRLTVT.

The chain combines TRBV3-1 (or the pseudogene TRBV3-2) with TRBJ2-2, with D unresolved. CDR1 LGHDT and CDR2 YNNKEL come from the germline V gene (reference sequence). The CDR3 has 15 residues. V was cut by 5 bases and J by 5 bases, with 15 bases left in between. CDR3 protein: CASSSPLFATGELFF. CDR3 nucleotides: TGTGCCAGCAGCAGCCCTTTGTTCGCGACCGGGGAGCTGTTTTTT.

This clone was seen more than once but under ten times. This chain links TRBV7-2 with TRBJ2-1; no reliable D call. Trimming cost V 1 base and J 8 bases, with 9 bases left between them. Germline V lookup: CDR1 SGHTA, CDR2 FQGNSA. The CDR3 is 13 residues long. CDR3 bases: TGTGCCAGCAGCTTAGTTAGCCTCGATGAGCAGTTCTTC. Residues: CASSLVSLDEQFF.

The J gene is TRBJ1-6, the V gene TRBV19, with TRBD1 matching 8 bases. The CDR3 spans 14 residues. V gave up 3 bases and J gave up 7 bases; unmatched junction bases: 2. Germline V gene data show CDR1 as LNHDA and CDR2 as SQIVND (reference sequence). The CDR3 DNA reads TGTGCCAGTAGTATGACAGGGGTAAATTCACCCCTCCACTTT. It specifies CASSMTGVNSPLHF.

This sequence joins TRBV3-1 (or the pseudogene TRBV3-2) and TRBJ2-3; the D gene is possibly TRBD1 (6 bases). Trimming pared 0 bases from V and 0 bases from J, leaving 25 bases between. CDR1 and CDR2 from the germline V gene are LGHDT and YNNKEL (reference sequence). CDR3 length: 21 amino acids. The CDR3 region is CASSQEEPGHSPKSSTDTQYF. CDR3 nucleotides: TGTGCCAGCAGCCAAGAAGAACCGGGACACAGCCCCAAATCTAGCACAGATACGCAGTATTTT.

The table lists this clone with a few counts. The CDR3 spells CASSPGDYEQYF. Written as DNA, the CDR3 is TGTGCCAGCAGTCCAGGGGATTACGAGCAGTACTTC. V gene TRBV25-1 combines with J gene TRBJ2-7, with D tentatively TRBD1 (6 bases). The CDR3 sequence is 12 residues long. Trimming stripped 5 bases from V and 4 bases from J, with 9 bases between. Per germline, CDR1 MGHDK and CDR2 SYGVNS.

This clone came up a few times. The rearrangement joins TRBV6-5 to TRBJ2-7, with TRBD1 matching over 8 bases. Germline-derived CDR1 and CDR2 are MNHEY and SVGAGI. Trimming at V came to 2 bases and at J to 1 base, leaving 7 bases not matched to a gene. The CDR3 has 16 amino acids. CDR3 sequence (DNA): TGTGCCAGCAGTTACCTGTCCCAGGGGGCTTCCTACGAGCAGTACTTC. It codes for CASSYLSQGASYEQYF.

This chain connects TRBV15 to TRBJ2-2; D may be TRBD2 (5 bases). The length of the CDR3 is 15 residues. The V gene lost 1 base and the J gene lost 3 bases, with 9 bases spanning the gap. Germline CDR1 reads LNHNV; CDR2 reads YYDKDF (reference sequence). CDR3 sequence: CATSRGWGDTGELFF. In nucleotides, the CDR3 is TGTGCCACCAGCAGAGGGTGGGGAGACACCGGGGAGCTGTTTTTT.

The CDR3 DNA follows: TGTGCCAGCAGCTCGCGGTTGAGCGGGAGCGGAGAGACCCAGTACTTC. Protein sequence: CASSSRLSGSGETQYF. The gene calls are TRBV5-6 and TRBJ2-5, with 8 bases aligning to TRBD2. CDR1 and CDR2 from the germline V gene are SGHDT and YYEEEE. The V gene end was trimmed by 3 bases and the J gene end by 4 bases; junction bases not matched to a gene: 11. This CDR3 has 16 amino acids.

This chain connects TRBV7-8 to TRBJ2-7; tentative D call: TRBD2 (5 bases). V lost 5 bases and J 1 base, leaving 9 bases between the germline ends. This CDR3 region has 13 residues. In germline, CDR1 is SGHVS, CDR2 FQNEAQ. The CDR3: CASSRTGSYEQYF. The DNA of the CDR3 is TGTGCCAGCAGCCGGACTGGGTCCTACGAGCAGTACTTC.

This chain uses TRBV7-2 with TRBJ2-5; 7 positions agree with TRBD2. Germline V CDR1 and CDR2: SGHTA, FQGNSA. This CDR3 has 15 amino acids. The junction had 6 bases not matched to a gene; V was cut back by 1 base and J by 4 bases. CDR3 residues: CASSLVAGAGETQYF. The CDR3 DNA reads TGTGCCAGCAGCTTAGTTGCGGGAGCGGGAGAGACCCAGTACTTC. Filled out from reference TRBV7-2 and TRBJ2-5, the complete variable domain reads GAGVSQSPSNKVTEKGKDVELRCDPISGHTALYWYRQSLGQGLEFLIYFQGNSAPDKSGLPSDRFSAERTGGSVSTLTIQRTQQEDSAVYLCASSLVAGAGETQYFGPGTRLLVL.

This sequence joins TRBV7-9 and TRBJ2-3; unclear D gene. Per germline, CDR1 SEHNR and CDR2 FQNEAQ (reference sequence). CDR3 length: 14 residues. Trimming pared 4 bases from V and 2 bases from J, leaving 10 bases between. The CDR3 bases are TGTGCCAGCAGCTCGCTAACTACCACAGATACGCAGTATTTT. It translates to CASSSLTTTDTQYF.

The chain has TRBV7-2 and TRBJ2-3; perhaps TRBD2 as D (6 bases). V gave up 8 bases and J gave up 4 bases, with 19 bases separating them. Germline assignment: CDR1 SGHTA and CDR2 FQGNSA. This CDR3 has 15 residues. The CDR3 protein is CASHNRGGIADTQYF. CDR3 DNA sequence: TGTGCCAGCCACAATCGAGGAGGGATTGCAGATACGCAGTATTTT.

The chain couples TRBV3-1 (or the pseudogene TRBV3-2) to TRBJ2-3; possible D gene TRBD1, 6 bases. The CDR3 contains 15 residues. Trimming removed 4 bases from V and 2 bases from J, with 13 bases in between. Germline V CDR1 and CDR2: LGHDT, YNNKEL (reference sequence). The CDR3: CASSRLGGPTDTQYF. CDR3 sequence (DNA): TGTGCCAGCAGCCGCCTAGGGGGACCCACAGATACGCAGTATTTT.

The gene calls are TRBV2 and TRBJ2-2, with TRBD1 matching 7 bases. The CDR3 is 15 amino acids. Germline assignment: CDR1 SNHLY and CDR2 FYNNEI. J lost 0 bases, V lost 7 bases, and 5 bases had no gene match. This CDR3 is CASKEQGPNTGELFF. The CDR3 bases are TGTGCCAGCAAGGAACAGGGGCCGAACACCGGGGAGCTGTTTTTT.

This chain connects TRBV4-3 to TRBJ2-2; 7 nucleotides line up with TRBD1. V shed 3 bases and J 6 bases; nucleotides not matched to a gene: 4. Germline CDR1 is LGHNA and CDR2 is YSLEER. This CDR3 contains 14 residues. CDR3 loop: CASSQLTGAGELFF. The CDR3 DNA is TGCGCCAGCAGCCAGTTAACAGGGGCCGGGGAGCTGTTTTTT.

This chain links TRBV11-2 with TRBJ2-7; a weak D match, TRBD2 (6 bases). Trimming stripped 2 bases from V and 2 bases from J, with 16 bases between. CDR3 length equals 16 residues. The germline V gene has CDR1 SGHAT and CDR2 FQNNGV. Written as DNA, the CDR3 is TGTGCCAGCAGCTTATTAACCCAGGGAGGTCCCTACGAGCAGTACTTC. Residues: CASSLLTQGGPYEQYF.

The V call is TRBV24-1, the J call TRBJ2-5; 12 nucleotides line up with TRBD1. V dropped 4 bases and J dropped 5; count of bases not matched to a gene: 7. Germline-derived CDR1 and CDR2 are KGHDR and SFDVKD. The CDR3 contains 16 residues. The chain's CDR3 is CATSDTGTGGGETQYF. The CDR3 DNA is TGTGCCACCAGTGACACCGGGACAGGGGGCGGCGAGACCCAGTACTTC.

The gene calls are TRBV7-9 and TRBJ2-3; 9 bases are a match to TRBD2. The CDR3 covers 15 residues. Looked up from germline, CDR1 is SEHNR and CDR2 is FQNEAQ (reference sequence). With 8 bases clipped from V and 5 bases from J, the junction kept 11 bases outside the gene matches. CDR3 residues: CASRSSLAGRDTQYF. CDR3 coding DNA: TGTGCCAGCCGATCTTCTCTAGCGGGACGAGATACGCAGTATTTT.

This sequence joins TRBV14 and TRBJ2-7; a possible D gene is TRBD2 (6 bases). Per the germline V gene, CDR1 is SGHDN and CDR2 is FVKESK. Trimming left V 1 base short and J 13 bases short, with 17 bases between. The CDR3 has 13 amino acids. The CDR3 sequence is CASSQVPGLPGYF. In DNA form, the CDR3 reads TGTGCCAGCAGCCAAGTCCCGGGACTGCCGGGATACTTC.

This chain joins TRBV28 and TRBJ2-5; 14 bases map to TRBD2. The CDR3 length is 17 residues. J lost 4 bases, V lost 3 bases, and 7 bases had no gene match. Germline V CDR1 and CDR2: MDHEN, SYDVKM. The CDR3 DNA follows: TGTGCCAGCAGTTTGGGGGGACTAGCGGGAGTGGTAGAGACCCAGTACTTC. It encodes CASSLGGLAGVVETQYF.

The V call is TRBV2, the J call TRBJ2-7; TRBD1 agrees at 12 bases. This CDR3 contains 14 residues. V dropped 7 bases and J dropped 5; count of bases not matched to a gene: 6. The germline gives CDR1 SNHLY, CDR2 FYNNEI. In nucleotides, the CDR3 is TGTGCCAGCATGGGACAGGGGGCTTTCAACGAGCAGTACTTC. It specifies CASMGQGAFNEQYF.